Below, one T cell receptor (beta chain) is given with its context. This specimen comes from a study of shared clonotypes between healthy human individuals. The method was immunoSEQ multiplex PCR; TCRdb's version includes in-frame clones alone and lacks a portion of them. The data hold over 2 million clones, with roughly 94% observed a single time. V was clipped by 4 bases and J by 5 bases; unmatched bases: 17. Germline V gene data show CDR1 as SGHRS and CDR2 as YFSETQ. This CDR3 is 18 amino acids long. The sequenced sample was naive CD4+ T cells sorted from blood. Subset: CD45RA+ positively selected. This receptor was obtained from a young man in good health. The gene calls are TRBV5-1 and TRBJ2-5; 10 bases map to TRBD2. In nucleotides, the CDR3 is TGCGCCAGCAGCCTTCGGTCAGTAGCGGGAGGAAGTAGGGAGACCCAGTACTTC. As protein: CASSLRSVAGGSRETQYF.